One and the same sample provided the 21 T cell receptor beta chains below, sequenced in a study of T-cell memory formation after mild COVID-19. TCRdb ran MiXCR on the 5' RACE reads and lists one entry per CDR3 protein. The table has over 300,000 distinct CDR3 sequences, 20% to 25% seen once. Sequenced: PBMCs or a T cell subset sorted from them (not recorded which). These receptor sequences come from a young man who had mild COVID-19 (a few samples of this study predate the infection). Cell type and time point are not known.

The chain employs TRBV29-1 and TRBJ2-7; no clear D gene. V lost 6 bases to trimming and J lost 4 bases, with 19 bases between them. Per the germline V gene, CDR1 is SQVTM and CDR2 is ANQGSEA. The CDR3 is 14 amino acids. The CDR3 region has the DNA TGCAGCGTGATTGAACCAGCGAAGGAATACGAGCAGTACTTC. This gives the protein CSVIEPAKEYEQYF.

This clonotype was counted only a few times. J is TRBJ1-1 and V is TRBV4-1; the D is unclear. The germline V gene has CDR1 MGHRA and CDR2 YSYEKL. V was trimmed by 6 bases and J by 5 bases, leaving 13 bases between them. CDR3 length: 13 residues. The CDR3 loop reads CASRGVLGTEAFF. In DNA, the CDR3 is TGCGCCAGCAGGGGCGTCCTGGGGACTGAAGCTTTCTTT.

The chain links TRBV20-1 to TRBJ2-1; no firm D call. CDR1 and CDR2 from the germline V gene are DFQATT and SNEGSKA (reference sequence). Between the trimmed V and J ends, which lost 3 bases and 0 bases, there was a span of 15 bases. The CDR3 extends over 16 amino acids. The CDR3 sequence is CSASPTPDSSYNEQFF. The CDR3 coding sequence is TGCAGTGCTAGTCCTACACCAGATAGCTCCTACAATGAGCAGTTCTTC.

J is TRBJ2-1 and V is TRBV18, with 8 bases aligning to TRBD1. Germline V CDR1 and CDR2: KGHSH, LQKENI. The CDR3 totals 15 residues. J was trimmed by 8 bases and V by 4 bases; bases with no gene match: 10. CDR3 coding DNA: TGTGCCAGCTCACAACGGACAGGGACCTCCCATGAGCAGTTCTTC. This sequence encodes CASSQRTGTSHEQFF.

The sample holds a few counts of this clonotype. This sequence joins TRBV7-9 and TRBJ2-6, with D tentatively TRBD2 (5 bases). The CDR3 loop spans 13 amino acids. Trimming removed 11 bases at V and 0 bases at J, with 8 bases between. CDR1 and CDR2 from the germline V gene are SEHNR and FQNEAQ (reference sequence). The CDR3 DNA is TGTGCCGCCCGGGGCTCTGGGGCCAACGTCCTGACTTTC. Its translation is CAARGSGANVLTF.

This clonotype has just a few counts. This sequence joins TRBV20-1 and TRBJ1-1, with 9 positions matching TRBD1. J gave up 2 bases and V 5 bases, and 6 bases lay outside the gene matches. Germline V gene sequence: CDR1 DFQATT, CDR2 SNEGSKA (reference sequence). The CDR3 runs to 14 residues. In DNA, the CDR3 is TGCAGTGCTCCCAGGACAGGGGATAACACTGAAGCTTTCTTT. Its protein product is CSAPRTGDNTEAFF.

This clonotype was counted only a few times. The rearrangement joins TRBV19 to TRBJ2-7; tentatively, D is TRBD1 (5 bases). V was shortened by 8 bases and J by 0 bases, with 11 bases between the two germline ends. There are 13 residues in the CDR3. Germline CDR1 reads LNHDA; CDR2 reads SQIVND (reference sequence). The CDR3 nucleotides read TGTGCCAGTTCCCCAGGGCTCTCCTACGAGCAGTACTTC. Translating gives CASSPGLSYEQYF.

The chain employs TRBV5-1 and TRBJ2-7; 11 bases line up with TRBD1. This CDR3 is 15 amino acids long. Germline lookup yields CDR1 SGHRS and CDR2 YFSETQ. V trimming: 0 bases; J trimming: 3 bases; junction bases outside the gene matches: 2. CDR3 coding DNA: TGCGCCAGCAGCTTGGATGGGACAGGGGGCTACGAGCAGTACTTC. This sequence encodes CASSLDGTGGYEQYF.

The DNA of the CDR3 is TGTGCCAGCAGTTTTGGACAGGGGGCGAGTTGGATCTCACCCCTCCACTTT. Amino acids: CASSFGQGASWISPLHF. The chain recombines TRBV28 with TRBJ1-6; 11 nucleotides line up with TRBD1. This CDR3 region has 17 residues. Unmatched junction bases numbered 11, after V lost 3 bases and J lost 10 bases. The germline CDR1 and CDR2 sequences are MDHEN and SYDVKM. The variable domain in full, completed from reference TRBV28 and TRBJ1-6, reads DVKVTQSSRYLVKRTGEKVFLECVQDMDHENMFWYRQDPGLGLRLIYFSYDVKMKEKGDIPEGYSVSREKKERFSLILESASTNQTSMYLCASSFGQGASWISPLHFGNGTRLTVT.

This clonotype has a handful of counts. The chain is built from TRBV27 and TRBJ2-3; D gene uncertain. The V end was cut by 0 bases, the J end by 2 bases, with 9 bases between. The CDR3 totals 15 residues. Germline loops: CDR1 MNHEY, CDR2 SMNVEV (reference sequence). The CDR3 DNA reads TGTGCCAGCAGTTTATCGGTAACATACACAGATACGCAGTATTTT. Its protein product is CASSLSVTYTDTQYF.

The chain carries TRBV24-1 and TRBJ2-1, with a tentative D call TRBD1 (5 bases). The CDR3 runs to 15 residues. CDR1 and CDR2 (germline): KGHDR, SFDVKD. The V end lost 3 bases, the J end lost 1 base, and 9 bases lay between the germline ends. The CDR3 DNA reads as TGTGCCACCAGTGATGCAGGGTGGTCCTACAATGAGCAGTTCTTC. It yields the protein CATSDAGWSYNEQFF.

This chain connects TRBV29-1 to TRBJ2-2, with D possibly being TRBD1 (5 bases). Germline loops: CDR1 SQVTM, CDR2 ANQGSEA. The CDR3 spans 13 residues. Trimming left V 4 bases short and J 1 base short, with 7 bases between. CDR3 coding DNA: TGCAGCGTTGTTGGACAGAACACCGGGGAGCTGTTTTTT. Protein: CSVVGQNTGELFF.

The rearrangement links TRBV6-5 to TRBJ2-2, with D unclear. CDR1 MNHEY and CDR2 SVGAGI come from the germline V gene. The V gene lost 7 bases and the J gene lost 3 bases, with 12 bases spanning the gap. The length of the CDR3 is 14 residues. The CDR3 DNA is TGTGCCAGCATCCCGTCGGGTTACACCGGGGAGCTGTTTTTT. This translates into CASIPSGYTGELFF.

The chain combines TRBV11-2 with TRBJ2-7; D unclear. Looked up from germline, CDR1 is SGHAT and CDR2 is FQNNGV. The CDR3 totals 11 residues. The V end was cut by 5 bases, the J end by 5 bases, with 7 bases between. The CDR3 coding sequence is TGTGCCAGCAGCCCTTATGACGAGCAGTACTTC. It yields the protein CASSPYDEQYF.

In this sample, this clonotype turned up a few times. The CDR3 is CASSQRRTSGTDTQYF. The DNA for the CDR3 is TGCGCCAGCAGCCAAAGGAGGACTAGCGGCACAGATACGCAGTATTTT. The chain couples TRBV4-3 to TRBJ2-3, with 9 positions matching TRBD2. In germline, CDR1 is LGHNA, CDR2 YSLEER. The CDR3 extends over 16 amino acids. Trimming cost V 2 bases and J 1 base; bases outside gene matches: 4.

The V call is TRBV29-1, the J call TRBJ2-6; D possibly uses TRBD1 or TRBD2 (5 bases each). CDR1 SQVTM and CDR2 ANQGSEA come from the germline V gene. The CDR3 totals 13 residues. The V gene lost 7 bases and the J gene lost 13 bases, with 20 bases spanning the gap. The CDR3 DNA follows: TGCAGCGCCCTTGGGACGGCCGCAGGGGTCCTGACTTTC. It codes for CSALGTAAGVLTF.

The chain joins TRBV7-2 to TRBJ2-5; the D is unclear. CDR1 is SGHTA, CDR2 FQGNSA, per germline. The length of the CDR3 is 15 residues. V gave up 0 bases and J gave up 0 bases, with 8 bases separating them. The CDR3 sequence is CASSLANGYQETQYF. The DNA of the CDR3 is TGTGCCAGCAGCTTAGCGAACGGGTACCAAGAGACCCAGTACTTC.

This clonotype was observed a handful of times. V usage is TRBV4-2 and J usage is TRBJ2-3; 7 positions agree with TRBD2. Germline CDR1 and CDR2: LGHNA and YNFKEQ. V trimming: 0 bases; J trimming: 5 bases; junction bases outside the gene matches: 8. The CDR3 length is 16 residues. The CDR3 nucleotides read TGTGCCAGCAGCCAAGAGTTGACTAGCTGGGTAGATACGCAGTATTTT. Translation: CASSQELTSWVDTQYF.

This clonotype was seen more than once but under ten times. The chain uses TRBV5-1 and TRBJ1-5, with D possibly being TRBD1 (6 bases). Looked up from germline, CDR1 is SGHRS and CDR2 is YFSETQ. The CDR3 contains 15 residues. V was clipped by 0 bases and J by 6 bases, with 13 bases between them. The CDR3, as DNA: TGCGCCAGCAGCTTGGCGATCAGGGGCGGTCAGCCCCAGCATTTT. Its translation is CASSLAIRGGQPQHF.

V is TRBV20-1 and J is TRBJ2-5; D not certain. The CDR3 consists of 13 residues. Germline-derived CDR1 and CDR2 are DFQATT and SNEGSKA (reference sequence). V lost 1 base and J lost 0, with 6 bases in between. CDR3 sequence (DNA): TGCAGTGCTAGAGGGGGTTACCAAGAGACCCAGTACTTC. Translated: CSARGGYQETQYF.

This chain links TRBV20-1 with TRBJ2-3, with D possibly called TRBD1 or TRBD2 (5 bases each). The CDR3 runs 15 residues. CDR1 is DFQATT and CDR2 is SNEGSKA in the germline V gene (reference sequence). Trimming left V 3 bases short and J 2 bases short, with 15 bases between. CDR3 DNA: TGCAGTGCTAGGGCCCCGGGACGAGACACAGATACGCAGTATTTT. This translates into CSARAPGRDTDTQYF.